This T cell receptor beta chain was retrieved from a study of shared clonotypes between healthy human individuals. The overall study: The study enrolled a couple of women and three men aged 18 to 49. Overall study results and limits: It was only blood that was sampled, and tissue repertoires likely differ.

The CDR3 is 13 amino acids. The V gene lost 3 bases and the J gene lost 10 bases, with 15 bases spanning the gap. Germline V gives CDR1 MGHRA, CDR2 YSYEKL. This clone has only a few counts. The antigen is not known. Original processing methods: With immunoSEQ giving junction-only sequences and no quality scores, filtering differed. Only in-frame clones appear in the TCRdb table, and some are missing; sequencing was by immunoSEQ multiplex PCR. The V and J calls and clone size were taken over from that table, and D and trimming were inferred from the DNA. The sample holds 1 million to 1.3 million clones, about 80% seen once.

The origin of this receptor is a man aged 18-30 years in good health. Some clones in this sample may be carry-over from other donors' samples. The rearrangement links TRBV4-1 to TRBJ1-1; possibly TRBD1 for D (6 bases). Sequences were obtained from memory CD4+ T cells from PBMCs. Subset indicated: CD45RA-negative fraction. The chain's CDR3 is CASSHSQGVGAFF. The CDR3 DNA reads TGCGCCAGCAGCCACTCACAGGGAGTCGGAGCTTTCTTT.